This is a list of T cell receptor beta chains from one sample in a study of CD8+CD57+ T cells in acquired aplastic anemia. TCRdb reprocessed the reads with MiXCR, giving one entry per CDR3 protein. The sample carries 250,000 to 300,000 distinct CDR3 sequences, roughly 61% recorded once. Sequencing was carried out using sorted CD4+, CD8+, or CD8+CD57+ T cells (not recorded which) from PBMCs. The receptors were sampled from a human donor with aplastic anemia. Each CDR3 is given with its conserved first and last residue. A D gene is named only where the DNA matches it firmly. Size tells how often a clone was seen (once, few, many) or the class of an expanded clone, and some rows leave it out.

j_call | v_call | d_call | clone_size | cdr3_nt | cdr3_aa
TRBJ2-1 | TRBV5-1 | TRBD2 | NA | TGCGCCAGCAGCTCCCATCCACCCCTCGGGACTAGCGGGAGGGCTTCCTACAATGAGCAGTTCTTT | CASSSHPPLGTSGRASYNEQFF
TRBJ2-5 | TRBV6-5 | NA | NA | TGTGCCAGCAGTTACCCCGGTGGAGAGACCCAGTACTTC | CASSYPGGETQYF
TRBJ2-3 | TRBV10-3 | TRBD2 | many | TGTGCCATCAGTGAGTCAGGACTAGCGGGAGTTGCAGATACGCAGTATTTT | CAISESGLAGVADTQYF
TRBJ2-7 | TRBV10-3 | NA | few | TGTGCCATCAGTGAGTCGACCGGACTCTCCTACGAGCAGTACTTC | CAISESTGLSYEQYF
TRBJ2-1 | TRBV7-2 | TRBD2 | NA | TGTGCCAGCAGGAACCCGGGACTAGCAAGGGAGCAGTTCTTC | CASRNPGLAREQFF
TRBJ1-2 | TRBV3-1 | NA | NA | TGTGCCAGCAGCCAAGACCTGGGAGGGACCCTAGCTAACTATGGCTACACCTTC | CASSQDLGGTLANYGYTF
TRBJ1-6 | TRBV7-8 | NA | few | TGTGCCAGCAGCTTACTTGCGGGGGGATATTCACCCCTCCACTTT | CASSLLAGGYSPLHF
TRBJ2-1 | TRBV7-2 | NA | NA | TGTGCCAGCAGCTCCCCCCTTCACTGGCCCGATGAGCAGTTCTTC | CASSSPLHWPDEQFF
TRBJ2-7 | TRBV4-1 | TRBD1 | many | TGCGCCAGCAGCCAAGCCAGGACAGGGTCGACCTACGAGCAGTACTTC | CASSQARTGSTYEQYF
TRBJ1-1 | TRBV7-3 | NA | many | TGTGCCAGCAGCCAAACCGGACAGAGAGGCACTGAAGCTTTCTTT | CASSQTGQRGTEAFF
TRBJ2-7 | TRBV2 | NA | NA | TGTGCCAGCAGGGCCGGGGACCGTAGCTCCTACGAGCAGTACTTC | CASRAGDRSSYEQYF
TRBJ2-1 | TRBV19 | NA | many | TGTGCCAGTAACCCGTTAGGACGTCGCTCCTACAATGAGCAGTTCTTC | CASNPLGRRSYNEQFF
TRBJ1-1 | TRBV5-1 | NA | NA | TGCGCCAGCAGCTTGGTCGGCCTGGAGAACACTGAAGCTTTCTTT | CASSLVGLENTEAFF
TRBJ2-1 | TRBV7-3 | NA | NA | TGTGCCAGCAGCTATGGACTCGACGGGTCTTACAATGAGCAGTTCTTC | CASSYGLDGSYNEQFF
TRBJ1-2 | TRBV5-5 | TRBD1 | many | TGTGCCAGCAGACCCGCCGGGACAGGGGATAGTGGCTACACCTTC | CASRPAGTGDSGYTF
TRBJ1-2 | TRBV19 | NA | NA | TGTGCCAGTAGTAAGACAGACGGAATGGGTGGCTACACCTTC | CASSKTDGMGGYTF
TRBJ1-5 | TRBV6-5 | NA | many | TGTGCCAGCAGCCCCTCTGGAGGGGAGCACCAGCCCCAGCATTTT | CASSPSGGEHQPQHF
TRBJ2-3 | TRBV6-1 | NA | many | TGTGCCAGCAGCCTCCGCGGGGCCGTGGGAGATACGCAGTATTTT | CASSLRGAVGDTQYF
TRBJ2-3 | TRBV19 | NA | few | TGTGCCAGTACTAGTAGTTTTAGCACAGATACGCAGTATTTT | CASTSSFSTDTQYF
TRBJ1-6 | TRBV5-8 | NA | many | TGTGCCAGCAGCTTGGAGTGGGGGTTCAGCAATTCACCCCTCCACTTT | CASSLEWGFSNSPLHF
TRBJ2-1 | TRBV20-1 | NA | NA | TGCACCGTTCCCGACAGCCGAGTTAGTGAGCAGTTCTTC | CTVPDSRVSEQFF
TRBJ2-3 | TRBV7-2 | TRBD2 | NA | TGTGCCAGCAGCTCGGGGACTAGCGGACCCTGGGATACGCAGTATTTT | CASSSGTSGPWDTQYF
TRBJ1-2 | TRBV20-1 | NA | once | TGCAGTGCCCAGGTAGGGCACCCCTATGGCTACACCTTC | CSAQVGHPYGYTF
TRBJ1-6 | TRBV2 | NA | NA | TGTGCCAGCAGTGAACAGGGCCCCGAGTCGCACTTT | CASSEQGPESHF
TRBJ2-2 | TRBV19 | NA | NA | TGTGCCAGTAGGACCGATAGCACCGGGGAGCTGTTTTTT | CASRTDSTGELFF
TRBJ2-7 | TRBV29-1 | TRBD2 | once | TGCAGCGTTAGGACTAGCGGGAGTCTCTACGAGCAGTACTTC | CSVRTSGSLYEQYF
TRBJ1-3 | TRBV12-3/TRBV12-4 | NA | NA | TGTGCCAGCAGGGGCATCAGATCTGGAAACACCATATATTTT | CASRGIRSGNTIYF
TRBJ2-3 | TRBV5-1 | TRBD2 | many | TGCGCCAGCAGTTATCGGGTAGCGGGGGACACAGATACGCAGTATTTT | CASSYRVAGDTDTQYF
TRBJ2-3 | TRBV19 | TRBD2 | many | TGTGCCAGTAGGACTAGCGGGAGACTACTCACAGATACGCAGTATTTT | CASRTSGRLLTDTQYF
TRBJ2-5 | TRBV3-1 | TRBD2 | many | TGTGCCAGCAGCCAAGATCGGCTAGCGGGGGGACAAGAGACCCAGTACTTC | CASSQDRLAGGQETQYF
TRBJ1-5 | TRBV12-3/TRBV12-4 | NA | NA | TGTGCCAGCAGCCCCTCCGGGGTGAGCAATCAGCCCCAGCATTTT | CASSPSGVSNQPQHF
TRBJ1-6 | TRBV13 | NA | NA | TGTGCCAGCAGTGAAGGGGGGGGGAGAATTCAACCCCTCCACTTT | CASSEGGGRIQPLHF
TRBJ1-1 | TRBV7-8 | NA | many | TGTGCCAGCAGCTTAGCTTCACAGGGCGTCACTGAAGCTTTCTTT | CASSLASQGVTEAFF
TRBJ2-2 | TRBV7-9 | TRBD2 | NA | TGTGCCAGCAGCCCGGGACTAGCTGCGAACACCGGGGAGCTGTTTTTT | CASSPGLAANTGELFF
TRBJ2-7 | TRBV7-3 | NA | few | TGTGCCAGCGGCTTAAGTCTGGTTGGGAGCCCCTACGAGCAGTACTTC | CASGLSLVGSPYEQYF
TRBJ2-7 | TRBV29-1 | NA | few | TGCAGCGTGACGGACGGAATCTACGAGCAGTACTTC | CSVTDGIYEQYF
TRBJ2-1 | TRBV12-3/TRBV12-4 | TRBD2 | many | TGTGCCAGCAGCCTAGCGGGGGGCGCAGATGAGCAGTTCTTC | CASSLAGGADEQFF
TRBJ2-3 | TRBV2 | TRBD2 | NA | TGTGCCAGCAGTGAAGCGCGCAGCGGGAGCGCACGTGGGACAGATACGCAGTATTTT | CASSEARSGSARGTDTQYF
TRBJ2-7 | TRBV18 | TRBD2 | many | TGTGCCAGCTCACTGGGGGAGCGGGATTACGAGCAGTACTTC | CASSLGERDYEQYF
TRBJ1-1 | TRBV2 | NA | NA | TGTGCCAGCAGTACCAGACTAGCGGGAGGGGGTGGCACTGAAGCTTTCTTT | CASSTRLAGGGGTEAFF
TRBJ2-1 | TRBV7-2 | NA | NA | TGTGCCAGCAGCCTAAAGAGGAACAACAATGAGCAGTTCTTC | CASSLKRNNNEQFF
TRBJ1-2 | TRBV4-1 | TRBD1 | NA | TGCGCCAGCAGCCAAGAAGGACAGGCTGGAGGTGGCTACACCTTC | CASSQEGQAGGGYTF
TRBJ1-1 | TRBV7-9 | NA | NA | TGTGCCAGCAGCTTAGGGCAATACGGTGAAGCTTTCTTT | CASSLGQYGEAFF
TRBJ1-1 | TRBV12-3/TRBV12-4 | NA | NA | TGTGCCAGCAGTTTCGGCCACGGGGAAGCTTTCTTT | CASSFGHGEAFF
TRBJ2-3 | TRBV9 | TRBD1 | NA | TGTGCCAGCGGGCCAGGGTTTCAGGGGGCAGATACGCAGTATTTT | CASGPGFQGADTQYF
TRBJ2-5 | TRBV10-3 | NA | NA | TGTGCCAGCAGTTTTACAACTAGGGTTGGAGGGCAGTACTTC | CASSFTTRVGGQYF
TRBJ1-2 | TRBV9 | NA | many | TGTGCCAGCAGCTTTGGACAGTTCTCATTCTATGGCTACACCTTC | CASSFGQFSFYGYTF
TRBJ2-7 | TRBV2 | NA | NA | TGTGCCAGTGTGGACGGGGACTCCTACGAGCAGTACTTC | CASVDGDSYEQYF
TRBJ2-3 | TRBV5-4 | NA | NA | TGTGCCAGCAGCTTGGATCGTCCAGATACGCAGTATTTT | CASSLDRPDTQYF
TRBJ2-2 | TRBV15 | TRBD1 | NA | TGTGCCACTAGCTCCAGGACAGGGGGCATCGGGGAGCTGTTTTTT | CATSSRTGGIGELFF